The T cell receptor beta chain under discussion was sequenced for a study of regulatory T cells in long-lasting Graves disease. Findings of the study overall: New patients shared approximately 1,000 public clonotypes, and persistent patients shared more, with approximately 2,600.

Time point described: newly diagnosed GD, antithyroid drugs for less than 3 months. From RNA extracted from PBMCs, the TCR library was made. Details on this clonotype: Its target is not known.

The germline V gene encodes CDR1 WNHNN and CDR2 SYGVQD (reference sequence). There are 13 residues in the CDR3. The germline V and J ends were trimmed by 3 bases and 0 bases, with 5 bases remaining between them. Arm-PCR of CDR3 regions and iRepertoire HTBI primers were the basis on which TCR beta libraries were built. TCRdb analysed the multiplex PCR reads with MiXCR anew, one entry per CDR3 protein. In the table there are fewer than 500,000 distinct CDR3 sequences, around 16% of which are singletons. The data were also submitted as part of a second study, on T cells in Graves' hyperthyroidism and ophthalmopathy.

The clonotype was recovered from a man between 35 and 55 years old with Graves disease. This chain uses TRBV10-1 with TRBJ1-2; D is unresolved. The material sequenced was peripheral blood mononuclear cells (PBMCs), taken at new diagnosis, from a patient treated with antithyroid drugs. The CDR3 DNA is TGCGCCAGCAGTGACCGGCCTAACTATGGCTACACCTTC. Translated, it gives CASSDRPNYGYTF.